The 6 T cell receptor beta chains below come from one sample, sequenced in a study of shared clonotypes between healthy human individuals. The data were produced by immunoSEQ multiplex PCR, yet TCRdb's version contains in-frame clones alone and is incomplete. The repertoire has a few million clones, 93% of them found once; the top ten carry about 1.7%. The naive CD8 fraction comprised CD45RO-negative cells positively selected for CCR7 and excluded terminally differentiated effector memory CD45RA+ cells. Sequencing input: naive CD8+ T cells from PBMCs. Source of these receptors: a man aged 18 to 35 in good health. Some clones in this sample may be carry-over from other donors' samples.

For this clone: The sample contains more than one DNA sequence encoding this CDR3. The rearrangement joins TRBV9 to TRBJ2-7, with TRBD1 matching over 8 bases. CDR1 SGDLS and CDR2 YYNGEE come from the germline V gene. The CDR3 extends over 12 amino acids. V shed 7 bases and J 4 bases; nucleotides not matched to a gene: 4. The CDR3 protein is CASGQGAYEQYF. The CDR3 DNA reads as TGTGCCAGCGGTCAGGGGGCGTACGAGCAGTACTTC.

This clone was detected only a few times. The chain is built from TRBV29-1 and TRBJ1-1; TRBD1 might be the D (6 bases). Germline lookup yields CDR1 SQVTM and CDR2 ANQGSEA. Trimming took off 4 bases at V and 5 bases at J, with 11 bases between the two ends. This CDR3 region has 12 residues. CDR3: CSVVQGWTEAFF. The CDR3 DNA reads as TGCAGCGTTGTGCAGGGGTGGACTGAAGCTTTCTTT. Together with reference TRBV29-1 and TRBJ1-1, the CDR3 gives the full variable domain: SAVISQKPSRDICQRGTSLTIQCQVDSQVTMMFWYRQQPGQSLTLIATANQGSEATYESGFVIDKFPISRPNLTFSTLTVSNMSPEDSSIYLCSVVQGWTEAFFGQGTRLTVV.

This chain uses TRBV2 with TRBJ2-7; D is unresolved. The CDR3 sequence is 8 residues long. Trimming removed 8 bases at V and 12 bases at J, with 8 bases between. Germline V gene lookup returns CDR1 SNHLY and CDR2 FYNNEI. CDR3 amino acids: CASGARYF. DNA for the CDR3: TGTGCCAGCGGCGCCCGGTACTTC.

The CDR3 sequence is CASGVGGTNYGYTF. For the CDR3, the DNA is TGTGCCAGCGGGGTCGGGGGGACTAACTATGGCTACACCTTC. The chain is built from TRBV5-6 and TRBJ1-2; a weak D match, TRBD1 (5 bases). Germline CDR1 SGHDT, CDR2 YYEEEE. The CDR3 covers 14 residues. The V end was cut by 7 bases, the J end by 0 bases, with 13 bases between.

V and J are TRBV6-5 and TRBJ2-7; D is perhaps TRBD1 (6 bases). The CDR3 extends over 16 amino acids. V lost 0 bases and J lost 1, with 13 bases in between. Germline V gene lookup returns CDR1 MNHEY and CDR2 SVGAGI. The CDR3 region is CASSYSRGSKSYEQYF. The CDR3 DNA follows: TGTGCCAGCAGTTACTCAAGGGGGTCCAAATCCTACGAGCAGTACTTC.

This sequence joins TRBV7-8 and TRBJ2-1; possible D gene TRBD1, 5 bases. The CDR3 is 16 amino acids. Per the germline V gene, CDR1 is SGHVS and CDR2 is FQNEAQ. V was cut by 4 bases and J by 8 bases, with 21 bases left in between. The CDR3 DNA reads TGTGCCAGCAGCTACGCCGTGACAGACACTCCCGATGAGCAGTTCTTC. It is translated as CASSYAVTDTPDEQFF.